This is a list of T cell receptor beta chains from one sample in a study of identical twins. TCRdb processed the 5' RACE reads anew with MiXCR; each CDR3 protein has one entry. The table records under 250,000 distinct CDR3 sequences, 9.4% of them present only once. The sample taken for sequencing was memory (CD45RO+) T cells sorted from blood. These receptors all stem from a woman younger than 30 in good health. Each CDR3 is given with its conserved first and last residue. D genes are given only for firm matches. Not all rows give a size; the values are once, few, many and, for expanded clones, a class.

j_gene | d_gene | abundance | v_gene | CDR3nt | CDR3aa
TRBJ2-2 | NA | many | TRBV5-1 | TGCGCCAGCAGCTTGGGATGGAACACCGGGGAGCTGTTTTTT | CASSLGWNTGELFF
TRBJ2-7 | NA | many | TRBV2 | TGTGCCAGCAGTAGAACAGGAGGCTACGAGCAGTACTTC | CASSRTGGYEQYF
TRBJ2-4 | TRBD2 | few | TRBV24-1 | TGTGCCACGCCCGGGGGGGGAAACATTCAGTACTTC | CATPGGGNIQYF
TRBJ2-7 | TRBD2 | few | TRBV12-5 | TGTGCTAGTGTCAAGGACCTGTCTAGCGGGGCCTACGAGCAGTACTTC | CASVKDLSSGAYEQYF
TRBJ1-2 | NA | few | TRBV20-1 | TGCAGTGCAAAGACAGGATCCTATGGCTACACCTTC | CSAKTGSYGYTF
TRBJ1-1 | NA | NA | TRBV7-2 | TGTGCCAGCAGTAGACAGAGGGGGAACACTGAAGCTTTCTTT | CASSRQRGNTEAFF
TRBJ2-7 | TRBD2 | NA | TRBV10-3 | TGTGCCATTTCTAGCGGGAGTCTCTACGAGCAGTACTTC | CAISSGSLYEQYF
TRBJ1-1 | TRBD1 | few | TRBV7-2 | TGTGCCAGCAGCTTAGCCGGGACAGTTGCTTTCTTT | CASSLAGTVAFF
TRBJ2-3 | TRBD1 | many | TRBV20-1 | TGCAGTGCTAGCCGACAGGGTACAGATACGCAGTATTTT | CSASRQGTDTQYF
TRBJ2-3 | NA | few | TRBV9 | TGTGCCAGCAGTGAGGGGAGCGATAGCACAGATACGCAGTATTTT | CASSEGSDSTDTQYF
TRBJ2-2 | NA | NA | TRBV30 | TGTGCCTGGAGTAGATCGATAACCGGGGAGCTGTTTTTT | CAWSRSITGELFF
TRBJ2-5 | NA | many | TRBV7-2 | TGTGCCAGCAGCTCCCGTATCCAAGAGACCCAGTACTTC | CASSSRIQETQYF
TRBJ2-5 | TRBD2 | few | TRBV12-3/TRBV12-4 | TGTGCCAGCACCCTGCTCGTTGGTGCTAGCGGGGGGCCGGAGACCCAGTACTTC | CASTLLVGASGGPETQYF
TRBJ2-7 | NA | many | TRBV25-1 | TGTGCCAGCAGTGGGGGGGGACAGACGAGCTACGAGCAGTACTTC | CASSGGGQTSYEQYF
TRBJ2-3 | NA | few | TRBV7-2 | TGTGCCAGCAACCCCCCAAGAAATACGCAGTATTTT | CASNPPRNTQYF
TRBJ2-6 | TRBD1 | few | TRBV6-2/TRBV6-3 | TGTGCCAGCAGCCGGACAGGGACCGCCAACGTCCTGACTTTC | CASSRTGTANVLTF
TRBJ2-3 | NA | many | TRBV29-1 | TGCAGCGTTGAAGAGACAGTCACAGATACGCAGTATTTT | CSVEETVTDTQYF
TRBJ2-1 | NA | many | TRBV25-1 | TGTGCCAGCAGTCTGAATTTGGATGAGCAGTTCTTC | CASSLNLDEQFF
TRBJ2-5 | NA | many | TRBV3-1 | TGTGCCAGCAGTCCTCGTCCTCAGACCCAGTACTTC | CASSPRPQTQYF
TRBJ1-1 | NA | few | TRBV19 | TGTGCCAGTAGAAAGGCCGGGGCGGGCACTGAAGCTTTCTTT | CASRKAGAGTEAFF
TRBJ2-1 | NA | many | TRBV24-1 | TGTGCCACCAGTGTGGCGACCACTAGCTCCTACAATGAGCAGTTCTTC | CATSVATTSSYNEQFF
TRBJ1-1 | NA | NA | TRBV10-1 | TGCGCCAGCAGTGATCACACTGAAGCTTTCTTT | CASSDHTEAFF
TRBJ2-3 | TRBD1 | few | TRBV2 | TGTGCCAGCAGTGGTAACAGGGGGCCCACAGATACGCAGTATTTT | CASSGNRGPTDTQYF
TRBJ2-7 | TRBD2 | few | TRBV20-1 | TGCAGTGCTAGAGATCCTAGCGGGAGTTACGAGCAGTACTTC | CSARDPSGSYEQYF
TRBJ2-1 | TRBD2 | NA | TRBV7-8 | TGTGCCAGCAGCTCGAGGGGGGGCGGTAGCGGGAGGTTTGGTGAGCAGTTCTTC | CASSSRGGGSGRFGEQFF
TRBJ2-2 | NA | many | TRBV5-5 | TGTGCCAGCAGCTGGTACGACAGGTCAGGGACCGGGGAGCTGTTTTTT | CASSWYDRSGTGELFF
TRBJ2-7 | NA | NA | TRBV30 | TGTGCCTGGAGTAAACGGGGAGGCGACGAGCAGTACTTC | CAWSKRGGDEQYF
TRBJ2-1 | NA | NA | TRBV20-1 | TGCAGTGCTGTCGGGTCCGGGGGCGTCCACAATGAGCAGTTCTTC | CSAVGSGGVHNEQFF
TRBJ2-3 | NA | NA | TRBV24-1 | TGTGCCACCAGTGAAGGGGGTCCTACGCAGTATTTT | CATSEGGPTQYF
TRBJ2-7 | NA | NA | TRBV7-9 | TGTGCCAGCAGCTTTTATGGTCGGGGGTACGAGCAGTACTTC | CASSFYGRGYEQYF
TRBJ2-5 | NA | few | TRBV11-2 | TGTGCCAGCAGCCTAGGGTCCCGGGCGAGTTTTGCAGAGACCCAGTACTTC | CASSLGSRASFAETQYF
TRBJ2-7 | TRBD1 | few | TRBV27 | TGTGCCAGCCCTAAAGGGGGCTCCCCCTACGAGCAGTACTTC | CASPKGGSPYEQYF
TRBJ2-1 | TRBD2 | few | TRBV20-1 | TGCAGTGCTAACCCGGGACTAATCGGCCATGAGCAGTTCTTC | CSANPGLIGHEQFF
TRBJ1-1 | NA | NA | TRBV2 | TGTGCCAGCAAGCCTGGGCGTTTGAACACTGAAGCTTTCTTT | CASKPGRLNTEAFF
TRBJ2-3 | NA | few | TRBV12-5 | TGTGCTAGTGGTTTGGGACAGAGACAAAGCACAGATACGCAGTATTTT | CASGLGQRQSTDTQYF
TRBJ2-7 | TRBD1 | many | TRBV13 | TGTGCCAGCAGCTTAGCGGGTTCTCGGGACAGGAACGAGCAGTACTTC | CASSLAGSRDRNEQYF
TRBJ1-5 | TRBD1 | NA | TRBV29-1 | TGCAGCGTAGCAACAGGGGGAGTCAATCAGCCCCAGCATTTT | CSVATGGVNQPQHF
TRBJ2-7 | NA | NA | TRBV7-9 | TGTGCCAGCATGCGAGGGGGGCTCTCCTACGAGCAGTACTTC | CASMRGGLSYEQYF
TRBJ2-3 | TRBD2 | NA | TRBV7-2 | TGTGCCAGCAGCTTACGTTCTAGCGGAAGCACAGATACGCAGTATTTT | CASSLRSSGSTDTQYF
TRBJ2-7 | TRBD2 | NA | TRBV7-2 | TGTGCCAGCAGCATAGCAGCGGGACAGTTGGGACTAGCGGGAGTCAGTGAGCAGTACTTC | CASSIAAGQLGLAGVSEQYF
TRBJ2-1 | TRBD2 | NA | TRBV7-9 | TGTGCCAGCAGCTTAGGGAGACTAGCGGGGTATCACAATGAGCAGTTCTTC | CASSLGRLAGYHNEQFF
TRBJ2-5 | NA | NA | TRBV27 | TGTGCCAGCAGGGTCCTGGGGGGCGCAGGGGAGACCCAGTACTTC | CASRVLGGAGETQYF
TRBJ2-1 | TRBD2 | NA | TRBV12-3/TRBV12-4 | TGTGCCAGCAGGAGACTAGCGGGAGGCGCAACGGACCAGTTCTTC | CASRRLAGGATDQFF
TRBJ1-1 | TRBD1 | NA | TRBV6-5 | TGTGCCAGCAGTTACACAGGGACAGTGAACACTGAAGCTTTCTTT | CASSYTGTVNTEAFF
TRBJ2-1 | NA | NA | TRBV20-1 | TGCAGTGCTATGGGGGGATCCTACAATGAGCAGTTCTTC | CSAMGGSYNEQFF
TRBJ2-3 | NA | many | TRBV2 | TGTGCCAGCAGTAGTCCGGGGGCCGCTCCCCCCTTAACAGATACGCAGTATTTT | CASSSPGAAPPLTDTQYF
TRBJ2-2 | NA | many | TRBV12-3/TRBV12-4 | TGTGCCAGCAGTTTGAATTTCGGGGGGCATGGGTTTTTGTTTTTT | CASSLNFGGHGFLFF
TRBJ2-5 | NA | NA | TRBV10-1 | TGCGCCAGCAGTGAGTCTGGAGCGCATCAAGAGACCCAGTACTTC | CASSESGAHQETQYF
TRBJ2-5 | NA | NA | TRBV7-9 | TGTGCCAGCAGCTTGCCTAGCAGGGCTGGAGAGACCCAGTACTTC | CASSLPSRAGETQYF